These T cell receptor beta chains were read from a single sample in a study of OX40 agonist ivuxolimab in advanced cancers. This table comes from immunoSEQ multiplex PCR, and its TCRdb copy is limited to in-frame clones, with some not included. The table shows 55,000 to 70,000 clones, with 75% to 90% occurring only once. Sequenced material: CD4+ or CD8+ T cells sorted from blood, taken in a trial of the OX40 agonist ivuxolimab. These receptor sequences come from an adult with an advanced solid tumor such as melanoma, head and neck, liver or kidney cancer. CDR3s include the opening cysteine and the closing phenylalanine or tryptophan. The order of the fields is V gene, CDR3 protein.

TRBV7-3 | CASRPGLDVKSSYEQYF
TRBV30 | CAWSGDSLSDEQYF
TRBV4-1 | CASRRLMNTEAFF
TRBV15 | CATSRVEGGGEQYF
TRBV5-6 | CASSFFLDAQPQHF
TRBV5-6 | CASQVNLNYGYTF
TRBV29-1 | CSARDRRDTGELFF
TRBV28 | CASSPPPYAPEDTQYF
TRBV29-1 | CSVVGQLPYEQYF
TRBV19 | CASSIRGSPSYEQYF
TRBV29-1 | CSVERGQATDTQYF
TRBV4-1 | CASRPEVAGGREQFF
TRBV7-9 | CASSSATDPREQYF
TRBV6-5 | CASSPVGVSGELFF
TRBV7-9 | CASSLQNYEQYF
TRBV7-3 | CASSPGSYNEQFF
TRBV18 | CASSPEVGGKLFF
TRBV21-1 | CASSKELAGGHIPFYEQYF
TRBV6-5 | CASSNPGQGLYEQYF
TRBV7-2 | CASSPRGYGGTDTQYF
TRBV7-8 | CASSVLGDTGGYF
TRBV5-1 | CASSSGWGDTQYF
TRBV19 | CASRYRGYTGELFF
TRBV9 | CASSQTGPGELFF
TRBV18 | CASSPETVQYF
TRBV28 | CASSLGWGQGTEAFF
TRBV28 | CASSSYRDSYSNQPQHF
TRBV28 | CASSQGGRRTEAFF
TRBV19 | CASSIGQIMVYGYTF
TRBV20-1 | CSARDLKTQYF
TRBV5-1 | CASSFSPQETQYF
TRBV10-3 | CAISDGPGTGNNEQFF
TRBV28 | CASSLSTGSGYEQYF
TRBV6-1 | CASTGGGSYGYTF
TRBV9 | CASSVVVGDYNEQFF
TRBV7-3 | CASSLTLSRTGSVPLHF
TRBV11-3 | CASSLEGTSGGARETQYF
TRBV7-2 | CASNRDRQETQYF
TRBV5-5 | CASSRGDRGETQYF
TRBV15 | CATSRDPWARETQYF
TRBV30 | CAWDSGAHEQYF
TRBV7-2 | CASSLLAGEDTQYF
TRBV18 | CASSLGHLNTEAFF
TRBV6-5 | CASSLKQGYTGELFF
TRBV19 | CASSTPPSPQHF
TRBV10-1 | CASSRNRRSRDTEAFF
TRBV7-8 | CASSLESGLAGGYNEQFF
TRBV30 | CAWRPEYSSNYGYTF
TRBV19 | CASSRLGAGAYEQYF
TRBV18 | CASSPPLAGVFREQYF
TRBV6-5 | CASSYEGASSPLHF
TRBV28 | CASSLYSSNQPQHF